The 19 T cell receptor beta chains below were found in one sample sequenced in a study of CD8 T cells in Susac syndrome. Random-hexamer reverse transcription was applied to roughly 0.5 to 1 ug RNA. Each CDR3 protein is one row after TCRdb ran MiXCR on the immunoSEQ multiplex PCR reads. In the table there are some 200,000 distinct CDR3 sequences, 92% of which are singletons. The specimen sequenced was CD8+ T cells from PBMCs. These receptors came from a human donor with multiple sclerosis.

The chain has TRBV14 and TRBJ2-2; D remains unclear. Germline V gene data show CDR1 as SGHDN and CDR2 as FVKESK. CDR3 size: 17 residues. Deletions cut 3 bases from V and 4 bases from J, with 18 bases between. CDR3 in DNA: TGTGCCAGCAGCCACAACGCACTGGGCTGGGGCACCGGGGAGCTGTTTTTT. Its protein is CASSHNALGWGTGELFF.

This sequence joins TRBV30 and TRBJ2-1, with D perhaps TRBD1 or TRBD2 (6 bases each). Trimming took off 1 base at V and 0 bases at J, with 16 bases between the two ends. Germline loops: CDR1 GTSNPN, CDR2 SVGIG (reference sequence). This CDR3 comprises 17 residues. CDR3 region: CAWSGLRGPSSYNEQFF. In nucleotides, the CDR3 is TGTGCCTGGAGTGGCCTTCGGGGGCCTAGCTCCTACAATGAGCAGTTCTTC.

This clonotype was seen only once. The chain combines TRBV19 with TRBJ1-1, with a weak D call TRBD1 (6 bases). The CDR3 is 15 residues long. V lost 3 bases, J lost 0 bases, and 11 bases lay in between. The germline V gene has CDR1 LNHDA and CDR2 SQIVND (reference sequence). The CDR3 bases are TGTGCCAGTAGTATCCCGGACAGAATGAACACTGAAGCTTTCTTT. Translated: CASSIPDRMNTEAFF.

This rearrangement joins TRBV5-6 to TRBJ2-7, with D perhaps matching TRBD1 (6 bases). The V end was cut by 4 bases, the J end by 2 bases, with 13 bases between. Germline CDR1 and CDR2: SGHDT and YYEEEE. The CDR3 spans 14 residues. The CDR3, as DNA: TGTGCCAGCAGCCTACAGGGTAATCCCTACGAGCAGTACTTC. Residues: CASSLQGNPYEQYF.

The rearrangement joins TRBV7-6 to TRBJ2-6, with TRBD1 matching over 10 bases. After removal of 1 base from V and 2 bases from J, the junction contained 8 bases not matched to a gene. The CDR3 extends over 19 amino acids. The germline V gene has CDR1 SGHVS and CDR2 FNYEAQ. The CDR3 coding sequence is TGTGCCAGCAGCTTAGTAGGGGGACAGGGGAGCACTGGGGCCAACGTCCTGACTTTC. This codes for CASSLVGGQGSTGANVLTF. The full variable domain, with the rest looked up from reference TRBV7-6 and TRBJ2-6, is GAGVSQSPRYKVTKRGQDVALRCDPISGHVSLYWYRQALGQGPEFLTYFNYEAQQDKSGLPNDRFSAERPEGSISTLTIQRTEQRDSAMYRCASSLVGGQGSTGANVLTFGAGSRLTVL.

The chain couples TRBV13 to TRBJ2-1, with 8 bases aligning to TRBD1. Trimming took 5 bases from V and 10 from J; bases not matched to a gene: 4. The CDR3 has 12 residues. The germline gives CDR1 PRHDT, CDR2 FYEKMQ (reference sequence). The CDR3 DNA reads TGTGCCAGCAGCCAAGGGGACAGGGAGCAGTTCTTC. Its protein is CASSQGDREQFF.

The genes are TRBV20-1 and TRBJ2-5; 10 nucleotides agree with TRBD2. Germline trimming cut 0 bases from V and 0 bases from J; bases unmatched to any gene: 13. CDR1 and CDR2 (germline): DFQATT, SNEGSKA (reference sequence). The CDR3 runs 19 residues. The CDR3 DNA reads TGCAGTGCTAGAGATCGGGGGCTAGCGGGGGAGGTGGACCAAGAGACCCAGTACTTC. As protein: CSARDRGLAGEVDQETQYF.

The CDR3 DNA is TGTGCCAGCAGCTTAACAGCGGGGGATACAAATGAGCAGTTCTTC. Encoded protein: CASSLTAGDTNEQFF. The genes are TRBV7-2 and TRBJ2-1; 8 bases are a match to TRBD2. The ends lost 2 bases at V and 7 bases at J; junction bases unmatched: 7. From germline, CDR1 is SGHTA and CDR2 FQGNSA. The CDR3 consists of 15 residues. Variable domain in full (rest from reference TRBV7-2 and TRBJ2-1): GAGVSQSPSNKVTEKGKDVELRCDPISGHTALYWYRQSLGQGLEFLIYFQGNSAPDKSGLPSDRFSAERTGGSVSTLTIQRTQQEDSAVYLCASSLTAGDTNEQFFGPGTRLTVL.

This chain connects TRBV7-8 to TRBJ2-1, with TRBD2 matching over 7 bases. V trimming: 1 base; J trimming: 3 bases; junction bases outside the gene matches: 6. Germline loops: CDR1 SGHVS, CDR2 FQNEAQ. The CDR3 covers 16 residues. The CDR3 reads CASSLVVSGIYNEQFF. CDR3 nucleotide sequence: TGTGCCAGCAGCTTAGTCGTCAGCGGGATCTACAATGAGCAGTTCTTC.

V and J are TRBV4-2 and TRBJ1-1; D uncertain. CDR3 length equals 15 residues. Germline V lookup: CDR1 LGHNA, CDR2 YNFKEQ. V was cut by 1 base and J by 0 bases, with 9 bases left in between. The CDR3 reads CASSQGPSLNTEAFF. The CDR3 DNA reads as TGTGCCAGCAGCCAAGGACCCAGTTTGAACACTGAAGCTTTCTTT.

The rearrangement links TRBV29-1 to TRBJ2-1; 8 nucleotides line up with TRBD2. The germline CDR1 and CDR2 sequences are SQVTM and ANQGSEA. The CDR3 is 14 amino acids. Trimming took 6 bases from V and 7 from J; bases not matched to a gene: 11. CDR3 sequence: CSVFPGLERNEQFF. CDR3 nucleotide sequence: TGCAGCGTCTTTCCGGGACTAGAGCGGAATGAGCAGTTCTTC.

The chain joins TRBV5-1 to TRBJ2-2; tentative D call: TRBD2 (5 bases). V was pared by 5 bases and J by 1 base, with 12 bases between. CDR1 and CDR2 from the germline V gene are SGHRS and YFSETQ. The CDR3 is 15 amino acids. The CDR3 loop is CASSLPEENTGELFF. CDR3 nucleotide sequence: TGCGCCAGCAGTCTTCCGGAGGAGAACACCGGGGAGCTGTTTTTT.

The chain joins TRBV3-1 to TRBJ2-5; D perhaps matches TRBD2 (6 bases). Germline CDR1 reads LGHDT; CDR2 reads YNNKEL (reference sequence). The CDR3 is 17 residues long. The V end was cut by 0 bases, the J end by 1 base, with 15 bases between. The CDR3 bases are TGTGCCAGCAGCCAAGAGTTCCTCGGGGGTACCCAAGAGACCCAGTACTTC. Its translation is CASSQEFLGGTQETQYF.

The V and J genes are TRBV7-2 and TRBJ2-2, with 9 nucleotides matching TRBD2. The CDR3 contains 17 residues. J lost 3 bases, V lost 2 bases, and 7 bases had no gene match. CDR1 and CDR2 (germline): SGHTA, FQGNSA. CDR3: CASSLFPSGTYTGELFF. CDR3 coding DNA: TGTGCCAGCAGCTTATTCCCTAGCGGGACCTACACCGGGGAGCTGTTTTTT. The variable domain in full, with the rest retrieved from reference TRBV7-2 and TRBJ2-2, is GAGVSQSPSNKVTEKGKDVELRCDPISGHTALYWYRQSLGQGLEFLIYFQGNSAPDKSGLPSDRFSAERTGGSVSTLTIQRTQQEDSAVYLCASSLFPSGTYTGELFFGEGSRLTVL.

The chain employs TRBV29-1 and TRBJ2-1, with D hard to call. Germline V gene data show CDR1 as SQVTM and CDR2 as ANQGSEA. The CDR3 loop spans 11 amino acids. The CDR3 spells CGVERYNEQFF. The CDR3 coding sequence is TGCGGGGTAGAGAGGTACAATGAGCAGTTCTTC.

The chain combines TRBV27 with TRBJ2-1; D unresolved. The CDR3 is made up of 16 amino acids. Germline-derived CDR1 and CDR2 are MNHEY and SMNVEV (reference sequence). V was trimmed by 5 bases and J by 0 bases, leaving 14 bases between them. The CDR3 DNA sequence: TGTGCCAGCAGTCCAGACATCCTGAGCTCCTACAATGAGCAGTTCTTC. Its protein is CASSPDILSSYNEQFF.

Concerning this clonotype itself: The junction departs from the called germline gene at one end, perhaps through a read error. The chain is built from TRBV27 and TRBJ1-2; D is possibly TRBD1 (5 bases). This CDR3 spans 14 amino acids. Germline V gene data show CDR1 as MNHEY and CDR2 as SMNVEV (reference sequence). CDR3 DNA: TGTGCTAGCAGTTTAGGAGGGGCTGGCTATGGCTACACCTTC. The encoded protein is CASSLGGAGYGYTF.

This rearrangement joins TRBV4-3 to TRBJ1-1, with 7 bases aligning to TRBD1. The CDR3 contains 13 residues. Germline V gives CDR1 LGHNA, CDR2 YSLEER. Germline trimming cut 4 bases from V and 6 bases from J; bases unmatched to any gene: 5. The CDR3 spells CASSRLQGAEAFF. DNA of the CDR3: TGCGCCAGCAGCCGACTGCAGGGGGCTGAAGCTTTCTTT.

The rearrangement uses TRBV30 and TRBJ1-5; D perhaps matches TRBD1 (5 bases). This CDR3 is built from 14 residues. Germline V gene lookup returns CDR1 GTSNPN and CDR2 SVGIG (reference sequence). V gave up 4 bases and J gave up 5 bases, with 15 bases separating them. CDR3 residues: CAWKPQGPHQPQHF. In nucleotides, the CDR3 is TGTGCCTGGAAGCCTCAGGGACCCCATCAGCCCCAGCATTTT.